The rows below give T cell receptor beta chains drawn from one sample of a study of blood T cell repertoires in COVID-19. The table came from immunoSEQ multiplex PCR; TCRdb's copy has only in-frame clones and leaves some out. Of approximately 12,000 clones listed, about 80% were seen once; the top ten hold 25%. Sequences were obtained from peripheral blood. These receptors were obtained from a man aged 40-55 years with active or convalescent COVID-19. Both conserved end residues are part of each CDR3. D genes are given only for firm matches. The size field is filled for only some rows; it gives once, few, many or a size class.

once NA TRBJ1-6 TRBV29-1 TGCAGCGTGGGAAGCGGCGGGGATTCACCCCTCCACTTT CSVGSGGDSPLHF
NA NA TRBJ2-3 TRBV5-6 TGTGCCAGCAGCCCGGGTAGCACAGATACGCAGTATTTT CASSPGSTDTQYF
NA NA TRBJ2-2 TRBV25-1 TGTGCCAGCAGTGAATTCGAGGGGGCGAACACCGGGGAGCTGTTTTTT CASSEFEGANTGELFF
NA TRBD1 TRBJ1-4 TRBV4-3 TGCGCCAGCAGCCGGGACAGCAACCTTGCAACTAATGAAAAACTGTTTTTT CASSRDSNLATNEKLFF
NA NA TRBJ2-7 TRBV4-3 TGCGCCAGCAGCCCGAGTCGGGGGGCGGGAGAGCAGTACTTC CASSPSRGAGEQYF
NA NA TRBJ2-6 TRBV10-3 TGTGCCATCAGTGAGTCGTTAGCGGTTCCTGGGGCCAACGTCCTGACTTTC CAISESLAVPGANVLTF
few TRBD1 TRBJ2-7 TRBV7-7 TGTGCTAGCAGCCCAGGGACAGGGGCGGGCGAGCAGTACTTC CASSPGTGAGEQYF
NA NA TRBJ2-2 TRBV19 TGTGCCAGTAGTCAGGGGTCGACCGGGGAGCTGTTTTTT CASSQGSTGELFF
NA TRBD1 TRBJ2-3 TRBV7-9 TGTGCCAGCAGCTACCGGGACAGGGGCACAGATACGCAGTATTTT CASSYRDRGTDTQYF
NA TRBD1 TRBJ1-1 TRBV27 TGTGCCAGCAGCTACAGGGGGCCCATGGACACTGAAGCTTTCTTT CASSYRGPMDTEAFF
NA TRBD2 TRBJ2-3 TRBV10-3 TGTGCCATCAGTGATGATAGCGGGGGCAGCACAGATACGCAGTATTTT CAISDDSGGSTDTQYF
NA NA TRBJ1-6 TRBV2 TGTGCCAGCAGTGAAAGGCCAGGGAATTCACCCCTCCACTTT CASSERPGNSPLHF
NA TRBD2 TRBJ2-7 TRBV7-2 TGTGCCAGCAGCTTAGCGGCGACTAGCGGGTACGAGCAGTACTTC CASSLAATSGYEQYF
NA TRBD1 TRBJ1-6 TRBV7-3 TGTGCCAGCAGCGCGACAGGGGGTAATTCACCCCTCCACTTT CASSATGGNSPLHF
NA NA TRBJ1-3 TRBV19 TGTGCCAGTAGTAACACAGGGTCCGGAAACACCATATATTTT CASSNTGSGNTIYF
NA NA TRBJ2-2 TRBV5-8 TGTGCCAGCAGCGTTAGGAGGGGTACCGGGGAGCTGTTTTTT CASSVRRGTGELFF
NA TRBD2 TRBJ2-3 TRBV5-1 TGCGCCAGCAGCCGGACTAGCGGACTTTCTAGCACAGATACGCAGTATTTT CASSRTSGLSSTDTQYF
few NA TRBJ1-3 TRBV9 TGTGCCAGCAGCGCACAGGATAACTCTGGAAACACCATATATTTT CASSAQDNSGNTIYF
NA NA TRBJ1-6 TRBV3-1/TRBV3-2 TGTGCCAGCAGCCAAGACCGGAGAGCGAGGAATAATTCACCCCTCCACTTT CASSQDRRARNNSPLHF
NA TRBD2 TRBJ2-1 TRBV5-6 TGTGCCAGCAGCGCCGGACTAGACAATGAGCAGTTCTTC CASSAGLDNEQFF
NA NA TRBJ1-6 TRBV5-4 TGTGCCAGCAGAGTTGGGGGGGCGTATAATTCACCCCTCCACTTT CASRVGGAYNSPLHF
NA NA TRBJ2-3 TRBV12-3/TRBV12-4 TGTGCCAGCAGTCGTGAGGGGGCGCAGTATTTT CASSREGAQYF
NA TRBD2 TRBJ2-7 TRBV30 TGTGCCTGGAAGAGAATAGCGGGAGATTCCTACGAGCAGTACTTC CAWKRIAGDSYEQYF
NA NA TRBJ2-1 TRBV7-9 TGTGCCAGCAGTGCACGGGAGAGTCCCTACAATGAGCAGTTCTTC CASSARESPYNEQFF
once NA TRBJ2-5 TRBV5-4 TGTGCCAGCAGCTTTGCCAGGCAAGAGACCCAGTACTTC CASSFARQETQYF
NA TRBD1 TRBJ1-2 TRBV6-1 TGTGCCAGCAGTGAAATAGTGGGACAGAACTATGGCTACACCTTC CASSEIVGQNYGYTF
NA NA TRBJ1-1 TRBV5-1 TGCACCAGCAGCTCTACTATAACGGGAGCTGAAGCTTTCTTT CTSSSTITGAEAFF
once NA TRBJ1-2 TRBV4-3 TGCGCCAGCAGCCAGGGTTGGAGGAGGAGGTTGAGCTATGGCTACACCTTC CASSQGWRRRLSYGYTF
NA NA TRBJ2-2 TRBV4-3 TGCGCCAGCAGCCAAATTGTGGCGGGGAGCTACACCGGGGAGCTGTTTTTT CASSQIVAGSYTGELFF
NA TRBD1 TRBJ1-4 TRBV5-1 TGCGCCAGCAGCCGGGGGACAGGGGCCGGAGTTTATAATGAAAAACTGTTTTTT CASSRGTGAGVYNEKLFF
NA NA TRBJ2-1 TRBV5-4 TGTGCCAGCAGCCCCGGGGGGCGATACAATGAGCAGTTCTTC CASSPGGRYNEQFF
NA NA TRBJ1-5 TRBV5-5 TGTGCCAGCAGCTTGGGAGAGGGCCCTCAGCCCCAGCATTTT CASSLGEGPQPQHF
NA NA TRBJ1-6 TRBV30 TGTGCCTGGAGTGACGGGGGGGGTAATTCACCCCTCCACTTT CAWSDGGGNSPLHF
NA TRBD1 TRBJ1-6 TRBV11-2 TGTGCCAGCAGCTTAGAGACAGGGGGAAATTCACCCCTCCACTTT CASSLETGGNSPLHF
NA NA TRBJ2-7 TRBV9 TGTGCCAGCAGCGTATCTGCGCAGGGTAGCTCCTACGAGCAGTACTTC CASSVSAQGSSYEQYF
NA TRBD1 TRBJ1-1 TRBV29-1 TGCAGCGCCAGAGGGACAGCTGACCCGAACACTGAAGCTTTCTTT CSARGTADPNTEAFF
NA NA TRBJ1-5 TRBV4-1 TGCGCCAGCAGCCAAGATCCAGCAGGGAATCAGCCCCAGCATTTT CASSQDPAGNQPQHF
NA NA TRBJ2-1 TRBV6-5 TGTGCCAGCTTTTCAGGGTGGGACAATGAGCAGTTCTTC CASFSGWDNEQFF
NA NA TRBJ1-3 TRBV4-1 TGCGCCAGCAGCCAAAGAACAGCGGGCCGCGGAAACACCATATATTTT CASSQRTAGRGNTIYF
few NA TRBJ2-2 TRBV6-4 TGTGCCAGCAGTGGATGGTCTGGGGCTAGTATGGATAGCGGGGAGCTGTTTTTT CASSGWSGASMDSGELFF
NA NA TRBJ2-1 TRBV28 TGTGCCAGCAGTTTAAGTACCGGCCGGACTCAGCAGTTCTTC CASSLSTGRTQQFF
NA NA TRBJ1-6 TRBV5-6 TGTGCCAGCAGCCTGGAACGGGGGGATTCACCCCTCCACTTT CASSLERGDSPLHF
NA TRBD1 TRBJ1-4 TRBV4-2 TGTGCCAGCAGCCAAGCGGGACAGGGATCCGAAAAACTGTTTTTT CASSQAGQGSEKLFF
NA TRBD1 TRBJ2-7 TRBV11-3 TGTGCCAGCAGCCCTCATCCGGGACAGGGGGCAAGCGTTAGTGGGTACGAGCAGTACTTC CASSPHPGQGASVSGYEQYF
NA NA TRBJ1-2 TRBV20-1 TGCAGTGCTAGTTTTCCTAATGGCTACACCTTC CSASFPNGYTF